These T cell receptor beta chains were read from a single sample in a study of STAT5B mutations in CD4+ large granular lymphocyte leukemia. Clones were sequenced by immunoSEQ multiplex PCR, and TCRdb holds only the in-frame ones, with some missing. This table has about 33,000 clones, roughly 81% appearing once. Source material: CD4+ T cells from blood buffy coats. Source of these receptors: a human donor in good health. CDR3s include the opening cysteine and the closing phenylalanine or tryptophan. Fields, in order: V gene, D gene, J gene, clone size, CDR3 DNA, CDR3 protein. The D gene is left open where the match is weak. Some rows mark clone size as missing; the rest say once, few, many or name a class of expanded clone.

v_call: TRBV4-1; d_call: .; j_call: TRBJ1-4; clone_size: few; cdr3_nt: TGCGCCAGCAGCCCGGGTCGGTGGGCTCGAGAAAAACTGTTTTTT; cdr3_aa: CASSPGRWAREKLFF
v_call: TRBV10-3; d_call: .; j_call: TRBJ2-4; clone_size: once; cdr3_nt: TGTGCCATCAGTGAGAGGGGGGGACGGGCCAAAAACATTCAGTACTTC; cdr3_aa: CAISERGGRAKNIQYF
v_call: TRBV7-3; d_call: .; j_call: TRBJ2-1; clone_size: .; cdr3_nt: TGTGCCAGCAGCGCCACCGGACTTGAGCAGTTCTTC; cdr3_aa: CASSATGLEQFF
v_call: TRBV4-2; d_call: .; j_call: TRBJ2-3; clone_size: .; cdr3_nt: TGTGCCAGCAGCCAAGACTGGGGGGGCAACGGTTGGAGGTCAGATACGCAGTATTTT; cdr3_aa: CASSQDWGGNGWRSDTQYF
v_call: TRBV28; d_call: TRBD2; j_call: TRBJ2-1; clone_size: .; cdr3_nt: TGTGCCAGCATGTTCCTAGCGGGAGGCGGCAATGAGCAGTTCTTC; cdr3_aa: CASMFLAGGGNEQFF
v_call: TRBV11-2; d_call: TRBD2; j_call: TRBJ2-1; clone_size: .; cdr3_nt: TGTGCCAGCAGCTTATCTAGCGGGAGCGGCAATGAGCAGTTCTTC; cdr3_aa: CASSLSSGSGNEQFF
v_call: TRBV25-1; d_call: TRBD1; j_call: TRBJ2-7; clone_size: .; cdr3_nt: TGTGCCAGCAGTCCCCAAGTCCCAGGGGGACACTACGAGCAGTACTTC; cdr3_aa: CASSPQVPGGHYEQYF
v_call: TRBV28; d_call: .; j_call: TRBJ1-1; clone_size: .; cdr3_nt: TGTGCCAGTAAGCGAAGTCCCCAGAGGGGTGAAGCTTTCTTT; cdr3_aa: CASKRSPQRGEAFF
v_call: TRBV25-1; d_call: TRBD1; j_call: TRBJ2-2; clone_size: .; cdr3_nt: TGTGCCAGCAGTCCCCAGGGGGCGCGATACACCGGGGAGCTGTTTTTT; cdr3_aa: CASSPQGARYTGELFF
v_call: TRBV6-1; d_call: .; j_call: TRBJ2-3; clone_size: .; cdr3_nt: TGTGCCAGCAGTCCAAGAGATACGCAGTATTTT; cdr3_aa: CASSPRDTQYF
v_call: TRBV7-9; d_call: TRBD1; j_call: TRBJ2-1; clone_size: medium-sized; cdr3_nt: TGTGCCAGCAGCCTAAGAGGGGGCTATGAGCAGTTCTTC; cdr3_aa: CASSLRGGYEQFF
v_call: TRBV7-6; d_call: TRBD1; j_call: TRBJ1-5; clone_size: .; cdr3_nt: TGTGCCAGCAGCTTAGAGGGACAGGGGAGACAGCCCCAGCATTTT; cdr3_aa: CASSLEGQGRQPQHF
v_call: TRBV5-8; d_call: TRBD2; j_call: TRBJ2-7; clone_size: .; cdr3_nt: TGTGCCAGCAGCCTAGGTTGGCGGGAGGGTCGCTACGAGCAGTACTTC; cdr3_aa: CASSLGWREGRYEQYF
v_call: TRBV6-5; d_call: TRBD2; j_call: TRBJ2-7; clone_size: .; cdr3_nt: TGTGCCAGCAGGAGAGGGACTAGCGGAACCTACGAGCAGTACTTC; cdr3_aa: CASRRGTSGTYEQYF
v_call: TRBV4-1; d_call: .; j_call: TRBJ1-2; clone_size: .; cdr3_nt: TGCGCCAGCAGCCAAGTCCTCGCTAGGGACTATGGCTACACCTTC; cdr3_aa: CASSQVLARDYGYTF
v_call: TRBV9; d_call: .; j_call: TRBJ2-1; clone_size: .; cdr3_nt: TGTGCCAGCAGCGTTAGCGGTAACTCCTACAATGAGCAGTTCTTC; cdr3_aa: CASSVSGNSYNEQFF
v_call: TRBV27; d_call: TRBD1; j_call: TRBJ1-2; clone_size: few; cdr3_nt: TGTGCCAGCAGTTCCCCGGGACAGGGGGATTATGGCTACACCTTC; cdr3_aa: CASSSPGQGDYGYTF
v_call: TRBV29-1; d_call: TRBD1; j_call: TRBJ2-7; clone_size: .; cdr3_nt: TGCAGCGTGGTCCGGGACAGGGGCTACGAGCAGTACTTC; cdr3_aa: CSVVRDRGYEQYF
v_call: TRBV7-9; d_call: .; j_call: TRBJ2-6; clone_size: .; cdr3_nt: TGTGCCAGCAGCTCCCCAGAGGGGTCGCGTCCCTCTGGGGCCAACGTCCTGACTTTC; cdr3_aa: CASSSPEGSRPSGANVLTF
v_call: TRBV7-3; d_call: .; j_call: TRBJ2-3; clone_size: .; cdr3_nt: TGTGCCAGCAGTCACGGGGGCACAGATACGCAGTATTTT; cdr3_aa: CASSHGGTDTQYF
v_call: TRBV5-1; d_call: TRBD1; j_call: TRBJ1-1; clone_size: .; cdr3_nt: TGCGCCAGCAGCGACCAAGGACAGGGTAACACTGAAGCTTTCTTT; cdr3_aa: CASSDQGQGNTEAFF
v_call: TRBV28; d_call: .; j_call: TRBJ2-7; clone_size: .; cdr3_nt: TGTGCCAGCCAGCCGGGAACAAAAGGCGAGCAGTACTTC; cdr3_aa: CASQPGTKGEQYF